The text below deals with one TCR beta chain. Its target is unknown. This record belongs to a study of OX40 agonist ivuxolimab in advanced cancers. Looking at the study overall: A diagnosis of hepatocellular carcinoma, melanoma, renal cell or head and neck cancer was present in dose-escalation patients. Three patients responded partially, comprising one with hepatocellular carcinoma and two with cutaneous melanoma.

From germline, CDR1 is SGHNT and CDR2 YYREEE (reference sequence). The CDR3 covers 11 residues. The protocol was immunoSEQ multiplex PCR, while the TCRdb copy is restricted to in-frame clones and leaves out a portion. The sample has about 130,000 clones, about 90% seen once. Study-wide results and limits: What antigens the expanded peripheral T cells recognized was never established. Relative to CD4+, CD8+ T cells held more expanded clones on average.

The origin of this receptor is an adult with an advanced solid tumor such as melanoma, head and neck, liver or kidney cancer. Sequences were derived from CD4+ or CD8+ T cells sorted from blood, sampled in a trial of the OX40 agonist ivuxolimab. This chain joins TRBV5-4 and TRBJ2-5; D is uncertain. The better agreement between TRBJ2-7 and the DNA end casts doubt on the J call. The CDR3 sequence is CASSSSLEQYF. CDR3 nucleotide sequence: TGTGCCAGCAGCTCCTCCCTCGAGCAGTACTTC.